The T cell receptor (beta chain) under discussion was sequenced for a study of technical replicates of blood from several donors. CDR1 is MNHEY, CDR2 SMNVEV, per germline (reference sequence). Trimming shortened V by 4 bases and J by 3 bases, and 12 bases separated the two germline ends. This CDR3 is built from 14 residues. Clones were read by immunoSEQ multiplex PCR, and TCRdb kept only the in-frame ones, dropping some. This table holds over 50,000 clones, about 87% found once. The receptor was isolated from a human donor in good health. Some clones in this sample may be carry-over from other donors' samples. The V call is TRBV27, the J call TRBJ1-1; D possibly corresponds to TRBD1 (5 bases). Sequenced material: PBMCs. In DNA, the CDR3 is TGTGCCAGCAGTTGGGAGGAAGGGGACACTGAAGCTTTCTTT. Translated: CASSWEEGDTEAFF.